This entry lists 12 T cell receptor beta chains sequenced from one sample in a study of blood T cell repertoires in COVID-19. Sequencing used immunoSEQ multiplex PCR; TCRdb keeps in-frame clones, though not all of them. Here the sample spans approximately 69,000 clones, 60% to 80% being singletons. The sample taken for sequencing was peripheral blood. The receptors stem from a man aged 55-75 years with acute or convalescent COVID-19.

This clone showed up just a few times. The J gene is TRBJ1-4, the V gene TRBV27, with 8 bases identical to TRBD1. The V and J ends lost 4 bases and 1 base, in that order; junction bases with no gene match: 2. This CDR3 has 15 residues. The germline V gene encodes CDR1 MNHEY and CDR2 SMNVEV (reference sequence). The CDR3 nucleotides are TGTGCCAGCAGTTCACAGGGGGGAACTAATGAAAAACTGTTTTTT. Translated: CASSSQGGTNEKLFF.

This clone was seen once. This chain links TRBV5-1 with TRBJ2-7; TRBD2 matches 7 bases. CDR1 and CDR2 from the germline V gene are SGHRS and YFSETQ. V gave up 1 base and J gave up 2 bases; unmatched junction bases: 6. The CDR3 length is 15 residues. As DNA, the CDR3 is TGCGCCAGCAGCTTGTTTCCTAGCGGTACCTACGAGCAGTACTTC. It specifies CASSLFPSGTYEQYF.

The chain carries TRBV7-9 and TRBJ1-5, with D possibly being TRBD1 (5 bases). Trimming stripped 5 bases from V and 6 bases from J, with 17 bases between. Germline CDR1 SEHNR, CDR2 FQNEAQ (reference sequence). This CDR3 region has 15 residues. CDR3 region: CASSPLGVSGQPQHF. CDR3 DNA sequence: TGTGCCAGCAGCCCCCTGGGGGTTAGCGGTCAGCCCCAGCATTTT.

The chain is built from TRBV5-4 and TRBJ1-3; tentatively, D is TRBD1 (6 bases). Trimming shortened V by 4 bases and J by 0 bases, and 8 bases separated the two germline ends. Germline CDR1 is SGHNT and CDR2 is YYREEE (reference sequence). The CDR3 is made up of 14 amino acids. CDR3 nucleotide sequence: TGTGCCAGCAGCGCGGACAGCTCTGGAAACACCATATATTTT. Translation: CASSADSSGNTIYF.

The chain carries TRBV19 and TRBJ2-1, with 12 bases lining up with TRBD2. V lost 4 bases to trimming and J lost 8 bases; unmatched junction nucleotides: 9. The CDR3 runs to 16 residues. Per the germline V gene, CDR1 is LNHDA and CDR2 is SQIVND (reference sequence). The CDR3 loop reads CASSRASGGAWDEQFF. The CDR3 coding sequence is TGTGCCAGTAGTAGGGCTAGCGGGGGGGCCTGGGATGAGCAGTTCTTC.

This chain uses TRBV5-1 with TRBJ2-1; 13 bases agree with TRBD2. Trimming at V came to 4 bases and at J to 8 bases, leaving 6 bases not matched to a gene. The CDR3 totals 15 residues. The germline CDR1 and CDR2 sequences are SGHRS and YFSETQ. Written as DNA, the CDR3 is TGCGCCAGCAGCCAAGGACTAGCGGGGGTCGATGAGCAGTTCTTC. Protein: CASSQGLAGVDEQFF.

The chain carries TRBV5-3 and TRBJ1-5, with a weak D call TRBD1 (6 bases). TRBV5-3 is assigned to the ORF class and has an uncertain function. The CDR3 has 15 residues. V was trimmed by 0 bases and J by 7 bases, leaving 14 bases between them. CDR3 protein: CARSLVQQGCQPQHF. CDR3 bases: TGTGCCAGAAGCTTGGTTCAACAGGGATGCCAGCCCCAGCATTTT.

Here the CDR3 reads CASSLSSWQGNEKLFF. The CDR3 nucleotides read TGTGCCAGCAGTTTATCAAGTTGGCAGGGCAATGAAAAACTGTTTTTT. The chain recombines TRBV27 with TRBJ1-4, with D tentatively TRBD1 (5 bases). With 0 bases removed from V and 5 bases from J, the gap between germline ends came to 13 bases. Germline V lookup: CDR1 MNHEY, CDR2 SMNVEV (reference sequence). CDR3 size: 16 residues. The variable domain in full, with the rest retrieved from reference TRBV27 and TRBJ1-4, is EAQVTQNPRYLITVTGKKLTVTCSQNMNHEYMSWYRQDPGLGLRQIYYSMNVEVTDKGDVPEGYKVSRKEKRNFPLILESPSPNQTSLYFCASSLSSWQGNEKLFFGSGTQLSVL.

The chain has TRBV4-1 and TRBJ1-5; 11 positions match TRBD1. The CDR3 covers 17 residues. Germline V gives CDR1 MGHRA, CDR2 YSYEKL. Trimming at V came to 3 bases and at J to 2 bases, leaving 6 bases not matched to a gene. The CDR3 bases are TGCGCCAGCAGCCAGAGGGACAGGGGGGGAGGCAATCAGCCCCAGCATTTT. Translation: CASSQRDRGGGNQPQHF.

V is TRBV7-9 and J is TRBJ2-6, with 8 bases identical to TRBD1. V lost 5 bases and J lost 0; bases outside the gene matches: 12. CDR1 is SEHNR, CDR2 FQNEAQ, per germline (reference sequence). The CDR3 is made up of 19 amino acids. The CDR3 sequence: CASSVGRDRSNSGANVLTF. Written as DNA, the CDR3 is TGTGCCAGCAGCGTCGGTAGGGACAGGTCTAACTCTGGGGCCAACGTCCTGACTTTC.

This chain connects TRBV11-3 to TRBJ2-3; D is ambiguous. Germline V gene data show CDR1 as SGHNT and CDR2 as YENEEA. Trimming removed 0 bases at V and 4 bases at J, with 8 bases between. The CDR3 is 14 amino acids. The CDR3 protein is CASSLDGSADTQYF. The CDR3 nucleotides are TGTGCCAGCAGCTTAGATGGTTCGGCAGATACGCAGTATTTT.

This chain uses TRBV5-1 with TRBJ1-2; possibly TRBD1 for D (6 bases). CDR1 and CDR2 (germline): SGHRS, YFSETQ. Trimming took off 4 bases at V and 5 bases at J, with 18 bases between the two ends. The CDR3 has 15 amino acids. The CDR3 here is CASSPGGGPWYGYTF. The CDR3 nucleotides are TGCGCCAGCAGCCCTGGCGGGGGCCCCTGGTATGGCTACACCTTC.